This T cell receptor beta chain was captured in a study of graft-versus-host responses after intestinal transplantation. Study summary: Grafts that recipients had were multivisceral, liver-intestinal, or isolated intestinal transplants. Among the recipients, all got anti-thymocyte globulin induction and then tacrolimus and steroids for approximately 3 years. Broader study findings: The highest levels of circulating GvH clones went along with early declines in HvG clones after transplant. The recipient marrow held GvH clones, and some of them showed up first in ileum or blood.

Worth noting for this clone: The antigen remains undetermined.

Here immunoSEQ multiplex PCR was the method, and the copy in TCRdb shows in-frame clones only, minus some. The sample yields around 67,000 clones, nearly 90% seen once. Sequencing was performed on unstimulated CD8+ T cells sorted from spleen or lymph node cells, taken before transplant. The clonotype was recovered from a human donor who was the organ donor for an intestinal transplant.

The DNA of the CDR3 is TGTGCCAGCAGTTACAGGGTCTCGAGCAATCAGCCCCAGCATTTT. Protein product: CASSYRVSSNQPQHF. The chain couples TRBV28 to TRBJ1-5, with D possibly matching TRBD1 (6 bases). The CDR3 contains 15 residues. Germline V gene data show CDR1 as MDHEN and CDR2 as SYDVKM. The V end was cut by 4 bases, the J end by 1 base, with 11 bases between.